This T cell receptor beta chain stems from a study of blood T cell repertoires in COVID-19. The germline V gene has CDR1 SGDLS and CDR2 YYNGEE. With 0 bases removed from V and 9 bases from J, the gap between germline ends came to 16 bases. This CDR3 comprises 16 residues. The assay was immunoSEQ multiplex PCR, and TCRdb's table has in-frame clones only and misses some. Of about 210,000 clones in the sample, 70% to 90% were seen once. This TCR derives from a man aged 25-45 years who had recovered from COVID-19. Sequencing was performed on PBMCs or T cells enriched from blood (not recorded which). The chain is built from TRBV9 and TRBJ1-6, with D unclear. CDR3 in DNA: TGTGCCAGCAGCGTAGCGGAGGGATTAGGAGGTTCACCCCTCCACTTT. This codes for CASSVAEGLGGSPLHF. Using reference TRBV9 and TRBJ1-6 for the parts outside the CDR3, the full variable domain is DSGVTQTPKHLITATGQRVTLRCSPRSGDLSVYWYQQSLDQGLQFLIQYYNGEERAKGNILERFSAQQFPDLHSELNLSSLELGDSALYFCASSVAEGLGGSPLHFGNGTRLTVT.